This entry features one T cell receptor beta chain sequence. The CDR3 extends over 16 amino acids. The germline V gene has CDR1 SQVTM and CDR2 ANQGSEA. Trimming left V 4 bases short and J 2 bases short, with 17 bases between. Assay used: immunoSEQ multiplex PCR; TCRdb lists only in-frame clones, some missing. This table holds about 730,000 clones, approximately 85% found once. This sample is part of a study of shared T cell receptors in the human thymus. The data also belong to a second study, concerning human thymus T cells. As reported in that work: Donors were healthy Finnish babies undergoing corrective operations for congenital heart defects. Thymus was obtained from resections taken during corrective heart surgery. Thymic and blood repertoires showed apparently biased V and J gene usage.

The rearrangement joins TRBV29-1 to TRBJ1-4; possible D gene TRBD1, 5 bases. The clonotype originates from a girl in the first two years of life with a congenital heart defect. Sequenced material: thymocytes. The DNA of the CDR3 is TGCAGCGTTGTTCTCCGGGCCGGGGGGACTAATGAAAAACTGTTTTTT. Translated, it gives CSVVLRAGGTNEKLFF.